This is a list of T cell receptor beta chains from one sample in a study of blood T cells in healthy people across ages. In TCRdb, the 5' RACE reads were re-called with MiXCR into one record per CDR3 protein. The data contain 1.5 million to 2 million distinct CDR3 sequences, roughly 30% of them singletons. Material for sequencing was blood. The receptors were gathered from a woman in her 30s in good health. Both conserved end residues are part of each CDR3.

len	v_gene	CDR3aa
14	TRBV11-1	CASSPQRGVHEQFF
13	TRBV29-1	CSVEGGSRLGYTF
16	TRBV3-1	CASSQVYLSGHDEQFF
15	TRBV20-1	CSAPTGGISYNEQFF
13	TRBV29-1	CSVVSGVNEKLFF
16	TRBV7-6	CASSLSRSTSGNGYTF
14	TRBV20-1	CSARDYGGQETQYF
14	TRBV4-2	CASSLIAGAETQYF
18	TRBV3-1	CASSHLNSGSSYNSPLHF
16	TRBV28	CASSAGTGGRRPEQYF
13	TRBV10-3	CASSGTGSTEAFF
15	TRBV20-1	CSARDGTVATDTQYF
18	TRBV7-8	CASSSPYLAGGSTDTQYF
15	TRBV12-3/TRBV12-4	CASSLVVGGAETQYF
13	TRBV4-1	CASRNRGSGELFF
17	TRBV3-1	CASSQGPSGSESDTQYF
14	TRBV27	CASSKTGGEQPQHF
12	TRBV29-1	CSGGVSSYEQYF